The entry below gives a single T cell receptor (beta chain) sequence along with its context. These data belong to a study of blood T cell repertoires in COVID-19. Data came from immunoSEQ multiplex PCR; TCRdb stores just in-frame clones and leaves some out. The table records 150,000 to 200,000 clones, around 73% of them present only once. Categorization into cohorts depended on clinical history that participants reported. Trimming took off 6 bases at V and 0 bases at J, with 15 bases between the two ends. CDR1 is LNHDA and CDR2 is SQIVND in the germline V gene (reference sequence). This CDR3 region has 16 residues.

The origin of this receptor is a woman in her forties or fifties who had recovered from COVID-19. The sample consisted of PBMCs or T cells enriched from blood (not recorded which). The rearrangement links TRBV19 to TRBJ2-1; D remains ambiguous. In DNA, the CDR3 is TGTGCCAGTAGGCTAGGTAGCCAAAGCTCCTACAATGAGCAGTTCTTC. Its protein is CASRLGSQSSYNEQFF.